One sample yielded the 10 T cell receptor beta chains listed below, sequenced in a study of CD8+ T cells in alopecia areata. Sequencing templates came from extracted RNA that was reverse transcribed into cDNA. Repertoires were generated with immunoSEQ multiplex PCR, while TCRdb's copy carries only in-frame clones and drops some. The repertoire holds roughly 180,000 clones, roughly 63% seen once, with roughly 1.7% in the top ten. The sequenced sample was CD4+ T cells sorted from blood, obtained at week 0. All receptors derive from a human donor with alopecia areata.

To note about this clone: The same CDR3 also results from other DNA sequences found in this sample. This chain connects TRBV29-1 to TRBJ1-5, with a weak D call TRBD1 (6 bases). The CDR3 spans 12 residues. Trimming removed 4 bases at V and 6 bases at J, with 10 bases between. Germline V CDR1 and CDR2: SQVTM, ANQGSEA. The DNA for the CDR3 is TGCAGCGTTGGGGGAGGGGGTCAGCCCCAGCATTTT. It translates to CSVGGGGQPQHF.

This chain uses TRBV5-6 with TRBJ1-5; TRBD1 agrees at 8 bases. The CDR3 loop spans 15 amino acids. Trimming removed 0 bases from V and 2 bases from J; junction bases left unmatched: 1. Germline CDR1 SGHDT, CDR2 YYEEEE. CDR3 sequence: CASSLAGGGNQPQHF. DNA of the CDR3: TGTGCCAGCAGCTTGGCAGGGGGCGGCAATCAGCCCCAGCATTTT.

The chain links TRBV18 to TRBJ2-4; a weak D match, TRBD2 (5 bases). The germline V and J ends were trimmed by 6 bases and 7 bases, with 19 bases remaining between them. This CDR3 contains 15 residues. Germline V gives CDR1 KGHSH, CDR2 LQKENI. CDR3 residues: CASSQNREKTNIQYF. The CDR3 bases are TGTGCCAGCTCCCAGAACCGGGAAAAGACTAACATTCAGTACTTC.

This clone appeared once. V is TRBV5-6 and J is TRBJ2-3; D is uncertain. Germline V gives CDR1 SGHDT, CDR2 YYEEEE. The CDR3 runs 13 residues. V lost 4 bases and J lost 2, with 8 bases in between. CDR3 sequence reads: CASSRLPTDTQYF. CDR3 nucleotides: TGTGCCAGCAGCCGACTCCCCACAGATACGCAGTATTTT.

This clone was counted only a few times. The chain employs TRBV7-6 and TRBJ1-6; D is ambiguous. V lost 1 base and J lost 7, with 8 bases in between. CDR1 SGHVS and CDR2 FNYEAQ come from the germline V gene. The CDR3 consists of 14 residues. DNA for the CDR3: TGTGCCAGCAGCTTAGGGCGAGCAAATTCACCCCTCCACTTT. Its translation: CASSLGRANSPLHF.

This clone was counted a few times. The chain combines TRBV19 with TRBJ1-5, with TRBD1 as a possible D gene (5 bases). The CDR3 has 13 residues. Trimming left V 9 bases short and J 2 bases short, with 11 bases between. Germline CDR1 is LNHDA and CDR2 is SQIVND (reference sequence). The CDR3 DNA sequence: TGTGCCAGCGGTACAGGACGCAATCAGCCCCAGCATTTT. This codes for CASGTGRNQPQHF.

Only a few counts were recorded for this clone. The rearrangement joins TRBV29-1 to TRBJ2-7; TRBD2 is a possible D gene (5 bases). V was clipped by 7 bases and J by 3 bases, with 13 bases between them. The CDR3 loop spans 12 amino acids. In germline, CDR1 is SQVTM, CDR2 ANQGSEA. The DNA of the CDR3 is TGCAGCGCCCGGACTTCTGGCTACGAGCAGTACTTC. It is translated as CSARTSGYEQYF.

V gene TRBV27 combines with J gene TRBJ1-6, with D tentatively TRBD1 (5 bases). V lost 7 bases and J 7 bases, leaving 14 bases between the germline ends. The CDR3 is made up of 14 amino acids. Germline-derived CDR1 and CDR2 are MNHEY and SMNVEV (reference sequence). Written as DNA, the CDR3 is TGTGCCAGCAACTCTCCGGGGCGGAATTCACCCCTCCACTTT. This translates into CASNSPGRNSPLHF.

The chain is built from TRBV30 and TRBJ1-5, with D perhaps TRBD1 (5 bases). The ends were cut back, 1 base at V and 7 bases at J, with 11 bases in the middle. Per the germline V gene, CDR1 is GTSNPN and CDR2 is SVGIG (reference sequence). This CDR3 is built from 13 residues. CDR3 sequence: CAWSAAGEQPQHF. Here the CDR3 DNA reads TGTGCCTGGAGTGCAGCGGGGGAACAGCCCCAGCATTTT. Looking up the rest from reference TRBV30 and TRBJ1-5 gives the full variable domain: SQTIHQWPATLVQPVGSPLSLECTVEGTSNPNLYWYRQAAGRGLQLLFYSVGIGQISSEVPQNLSASRPQDRQFILSSKKLLLSDSGFYLCAWSAAGEQPQHFGDGTRLSIL.

To note about this clone: Other DNA sequences in this sample translate to the same CDR3. The rearrangement joins TRBV29-1 to TRBJ1-5; 10 nucleotides agree with TRBD1. Germline CDR1 is SQVTM and CDR2 is ANQGSEA. The V gene end was trimmed by 4 bases and the J gene end by 7 bases; junction bases not matched to a gene: 4. The CDR3 length is 13 residues. The chain's CDR3 is CSVGQGAGQPQHF. Here the CDR3 DNA reads TGCAGCGTTGGACAGGGGGCAGGACAGCCCCAGCATTTT. The full variable domain, with the rest looked up from reference TRBV29-1 and TRBJ1-5, is SAVISQKPSRDICQRGTSLTIQCQVDSQVTMMFWYRQQPGQSLTLIATANQGSEATYESGFVIDKFPISRPNLTFSTLTVSNMSPEDSSIYLCSVGQGAGQPQHFGDGTRLSIL.